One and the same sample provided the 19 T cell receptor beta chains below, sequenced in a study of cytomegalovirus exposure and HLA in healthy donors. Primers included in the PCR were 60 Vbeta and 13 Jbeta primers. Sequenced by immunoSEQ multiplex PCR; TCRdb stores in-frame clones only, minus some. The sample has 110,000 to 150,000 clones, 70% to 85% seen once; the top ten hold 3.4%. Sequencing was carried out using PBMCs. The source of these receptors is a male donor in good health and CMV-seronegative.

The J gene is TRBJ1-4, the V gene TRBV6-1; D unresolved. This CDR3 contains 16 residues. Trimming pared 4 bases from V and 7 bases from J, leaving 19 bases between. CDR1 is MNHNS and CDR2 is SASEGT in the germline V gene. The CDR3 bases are TGTGCCAGCAGTGCGGAAAAACACCGACGGGGTGAAAAACTGTTTTTT. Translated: CASSAEKHRRGEKLFF.

CDR3 bases: TGTGCCAGCAGAGTGGACAGGGTCTCTCGGAACACTGAAGCTTTCTTT. This sequence encodes CASRVDRVSRNTEAFF. The chain couples TRBV28 to TRBJ1-1; 8 positions agree with TRBD1. Germline CDR1 is MDHEN and CDR2 is SYDVKM. The CDR3 consists of 16 residues. V was clipped by 6 bases and J by 1 base; unmatched bases: 10.

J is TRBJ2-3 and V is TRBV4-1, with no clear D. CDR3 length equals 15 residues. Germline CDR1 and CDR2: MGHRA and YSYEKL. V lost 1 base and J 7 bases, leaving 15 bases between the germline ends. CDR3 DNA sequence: TGCGCCAGCAGCCAAGTGAAATCGAGGTCGCATACGCAGTATTTT. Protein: CASSQVKSRSHTQYF.

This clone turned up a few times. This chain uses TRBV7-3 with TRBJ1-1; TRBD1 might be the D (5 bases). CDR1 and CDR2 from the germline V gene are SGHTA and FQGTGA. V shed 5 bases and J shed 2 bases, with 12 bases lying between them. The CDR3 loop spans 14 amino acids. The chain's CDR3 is CASSLTGLNTEAFF. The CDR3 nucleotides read TGTGCCAGCAGCCTCACAGGACTAAACACTGAAGCTTTCTTT. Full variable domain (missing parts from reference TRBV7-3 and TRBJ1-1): GAGVSQTPSNKVTEKGKYVELRCDPISGHTALYWYRQSLGQGPEFLIYFQGTGAADDSGLPNDRFFAVRPEGSVSTLKIQRTERGDSAVYLCASSLTGLNTEAFFGQGTRLTVV.

The CDR3 nucleotides read TGTGCCAGCAGCCAGGGGCAGAGAAATCAGCCCCAGCATTTT. Translating gives CASSQGQRNQPQHF. This sequence joins TRBV5-8 and TRBJ1-5; possible D gene TRBD1, 6 bases. V dropped 4 bases and J dropped 4 bases, with 12 bases sitting between them. This CDR3 region has 14 residues. CDR1 SGHTS and CDR2 YDEGEE come from the germline V gene. The full variable domain, in which reference TRBV5-8 and TRBJ1-5 provide the parts outside the CDR3, is EAGVTQSPTHLIKTRGQQATLRCSPISGHTSVYWYQQALGLGLQFLLWYDEGEERNRGNFPPRFSGRQFPNYSSELNVNALELEDSALYLCASSQGQRNQPQHFGDGTRLSIL.

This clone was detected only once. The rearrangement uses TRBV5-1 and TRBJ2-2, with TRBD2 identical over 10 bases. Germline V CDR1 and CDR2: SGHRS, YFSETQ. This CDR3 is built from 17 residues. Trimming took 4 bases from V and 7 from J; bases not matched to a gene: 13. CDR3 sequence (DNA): TGCGCCAGCAGCACCGAACTAGCGGGATTCGGCAGCGGGGAGCTGTTTTTT. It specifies CASSTELAGFGSGELFF. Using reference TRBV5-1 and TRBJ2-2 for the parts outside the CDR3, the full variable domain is KAGVTQTPRYLIKTRGQQVTLSCSPISGHRSVSWYQQTPGQGLQFLFEYFSETQRNKGNFPGRFSGRQFSNSRSEMNVSTLELGDSALYLCASSTELAGFGSGELFFGEGSRLTVL.

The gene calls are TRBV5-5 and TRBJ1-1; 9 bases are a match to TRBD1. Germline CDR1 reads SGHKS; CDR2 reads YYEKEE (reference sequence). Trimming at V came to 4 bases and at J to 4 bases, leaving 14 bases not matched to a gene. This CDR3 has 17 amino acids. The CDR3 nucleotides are TGTGCCAGCAGCCTAGAATGGGGGACAGGGCTTCGCACTGAAGCTTTCTTT. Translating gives CASSLEWGTGLRTEAFF.

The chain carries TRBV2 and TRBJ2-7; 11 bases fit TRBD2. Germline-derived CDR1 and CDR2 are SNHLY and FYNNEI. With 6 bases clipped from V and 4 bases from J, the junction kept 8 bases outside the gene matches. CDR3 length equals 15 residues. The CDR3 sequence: CASSQLAGVLYEQYF. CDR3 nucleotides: TGTGCCAGCAGCCAACTAGCGGGGGTCCTGTACGAGCAGTACTTC.

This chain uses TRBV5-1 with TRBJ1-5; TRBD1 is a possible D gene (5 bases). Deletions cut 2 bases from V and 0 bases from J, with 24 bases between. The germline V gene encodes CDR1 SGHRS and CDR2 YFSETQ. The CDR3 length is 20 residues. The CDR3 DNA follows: TGCGCCAGCAGCTTACGGGGGATTTTCAGGGTCCCCTATAGCAATCAGCCCCAGCATTTT. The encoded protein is CASSLRGIFRVPYSNQPQHF.

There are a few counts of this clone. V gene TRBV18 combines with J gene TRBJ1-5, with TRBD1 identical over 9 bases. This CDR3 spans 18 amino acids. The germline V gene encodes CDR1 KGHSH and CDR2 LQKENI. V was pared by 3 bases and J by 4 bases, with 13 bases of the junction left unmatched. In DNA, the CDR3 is TGTGCCAGCTCACCCTGGGGCAAAGACAGGGGGGGTAATCAGCCCCAGCATTTT. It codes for CASSPWGKDRGGNQPQHF. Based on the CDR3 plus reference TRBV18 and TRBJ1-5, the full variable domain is NAGVMQNPRHLVRRRGQEARLRCSPMKGHSHVYWYRQLPEEGLKFMVYLQKENIIDESGMPKERFSAEFPKEGPSILRIQQVVRGDSAAYFCASSPWGKDRGGNQPQHFGDGTRLSIL.

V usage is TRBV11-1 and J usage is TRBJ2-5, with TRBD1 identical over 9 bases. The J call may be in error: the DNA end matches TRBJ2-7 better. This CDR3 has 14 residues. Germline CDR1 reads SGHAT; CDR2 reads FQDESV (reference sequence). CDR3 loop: CASSWHRGHYEQYF. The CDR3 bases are TGTGCCAGCAGCTGGCACAGGGGGCACTACGAGCAGTACTTC.

The CDR3 DNA is TGCAGTGCCCGACAGGGGAACGAGCAGTACTTC. Protein: CSARQGNEQYF. The chain combines TRBV20-1 with TRBJ2-7, with 8 bases lining up with TRBD1. Germline assignment: CDR1 DFQATT and CDR2 SNEGSKA (reference sequence). V lost 6 bases to trimming and J lost 5 bases; unmatched junction nucleotides: 3. This CDR3 spans 11 amino acids.

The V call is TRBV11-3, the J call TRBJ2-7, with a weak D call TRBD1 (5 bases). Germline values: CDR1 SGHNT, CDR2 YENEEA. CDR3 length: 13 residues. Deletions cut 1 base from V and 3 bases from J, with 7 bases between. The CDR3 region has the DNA TGTGCCAGCAGCTTAGCCAGGGACTACGAGCAGTACTTC. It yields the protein CASSLARDYEQYF.

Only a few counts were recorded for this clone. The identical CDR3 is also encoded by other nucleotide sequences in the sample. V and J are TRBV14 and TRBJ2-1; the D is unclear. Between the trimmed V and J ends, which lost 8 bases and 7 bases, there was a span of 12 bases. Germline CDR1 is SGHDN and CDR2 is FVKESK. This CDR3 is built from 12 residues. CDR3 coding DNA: TGTGCCAGCGCCGGTGGGCTAAATGAGCAGTTCTTC. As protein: CASAGGLNEQFF.

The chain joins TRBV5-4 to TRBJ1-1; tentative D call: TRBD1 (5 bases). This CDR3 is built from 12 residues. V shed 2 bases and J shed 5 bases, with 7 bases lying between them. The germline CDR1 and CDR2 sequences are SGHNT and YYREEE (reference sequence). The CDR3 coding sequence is TGTGCCAGCAGCTTTGGGGGGACTGAAGCTTTCTTT. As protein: CASSFGGTEAFF.

The CDR3 region has the DNA TGTGCCAGCAGCCGCCGGGACAGGGTATCGAGTGAAAAACTGTTTTTT. Its protein is CASSRRDRVSSEKLFF. The chain combines TRBV27 with TRBJ1-4; 9 bases map to TRBD1. Per germline, CDR1 MNHEY and CDR2 SMNVEV (reference sequence). This CDR3 is built from 16 residues. J lost 7 bases, V lost 6 bases, and 12 bases had no gene match.

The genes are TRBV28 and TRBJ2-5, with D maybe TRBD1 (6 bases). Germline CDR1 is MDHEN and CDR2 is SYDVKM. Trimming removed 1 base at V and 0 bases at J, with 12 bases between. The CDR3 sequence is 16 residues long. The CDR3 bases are TGTGCCAGCAGTTTATATGGGGGCAACAACCAAGAGACCCAGTACTTC. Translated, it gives CASSLYGGNNQETQYF.

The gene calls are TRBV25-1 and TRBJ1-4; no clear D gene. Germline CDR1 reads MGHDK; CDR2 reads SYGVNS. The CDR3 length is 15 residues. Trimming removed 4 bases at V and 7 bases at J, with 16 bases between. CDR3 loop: CASSVGARGGEKLFF. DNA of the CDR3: TGTGCCAGCAGTGTGGGCGCTCGGGGAGGTGAAAAACTGTTTTTT.

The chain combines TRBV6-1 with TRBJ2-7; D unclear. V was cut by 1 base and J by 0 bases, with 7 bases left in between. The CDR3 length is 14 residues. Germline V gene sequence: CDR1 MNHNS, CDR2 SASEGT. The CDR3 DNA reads TGTGCCAGCAGTGAAGGACTGAACTCCTACGAGCAGTACTTC. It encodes CASSEGLNSYEQYF.